This paragraph reports one TCR beta chain. Its antigen is currently unknown. These data belong to a study of regulatory T cells in long-lasting Graves disease. The V gene's germline CDR1 is SGHRS and CDR2 YFSETQ. Trimming at V came to 2 bases and at J to 4 bases, leaving 11 bases not matched to a gene. The CDR3 consists of 17 residues. The sample's time point: persistent/refractory GD, antithyroid drugs over 5 years with positive TRAb. PBMCs were the source of the RNA used for TCR sequencing. Xi'an, China, was home to the endocrinology department that provided patients. Study-wide points: Results may be inaccurate due to the small sample size. The study found TRBV28, TRBJ1-2 and TRBJ2-5 favored in persistent disease.

Investigators prepared the TCR beta libraries by applying iRepertoire HTBI primers and Arm-PCR of CDR3 regions. Using its own MiXCR run on the multiplex PCR reads, TCRdb lists one record per CDR3 protein. The repertoire includes 310,000 or so distinct CDR3 sequences, around 23% of them detected once, and approximately 60% sits in the top ten. The TCR originated in a female donor with Graves disease. The specimen comprised peripheral blood mononuclear cells (PBMCs), sampled when the disease was refractory, from a patient treated with antithyroid drugs. This chain connects TRBV5-1 to TRBJ1-5; 8 nucleotides line up with TRBD1. CDR3 protein: CASSLEPSDRENQPQHF. For the CDR3, the DNA is TGCGCCAGCAGCTTAGAACCATCGGACAGGGAGAATCAGCCCCAGCATTTT.